The 21 T cell receptor beta chains below were found in one sample sequenced in a study of Graves' ophthalmopathy and Graves' hyperthyroidism (dated by TCRdb to the late 2010s). This sample was sequenced with an Illumina HiSeq 2000. TCR beta CDR3 regions were amplified from RNA transcripts for repertoire sequencing. The first round was an RT-PCR using HTBI primers with the Qiagen OneStep RT-PCR kit, and this first round was followed by a second-round multiplex PCR, then size selection and purification. The raw public reads went through TCRdb reprocessing: fastp at Q25, MiXCR clone calling, in-frame beta chains kept. Entries that share a CDR3 protein sequence are merged under the most common genes and DNA. The sample data list roughly 410,000 distinct CDR3 sequences, and approximately 15% of these were observed just once. Approximately 7% of the sample comes from the top ten. Sequences were obtained from peripheral blood. These receptors were obtained from a young woman with stable Graves' hyperthyroidism. Donor details come from another sample of the same person, matched by shared clones.

J is TRBJ2-7 and V is TRBV4-1; D is unresolved. CDR3 length: 14 residues. Trimming removed 1 base at V and 3 bases at J, with 10 bases between. Looked up from germline, CDR1 is MGHRA and CDR2 is YSYEKL. The CDR3 loop reads CASSQVIDHYEQYF. CDR3 bases: TGCGCCAGCAGCCAAGTGATAGATCACTACGAGCAGTACTTC.

This clonotype showed up many times. The chain combines TRBV6-2 or TRBV6-3 with TRBJ1-5; the match to TRBD1 covers 7 bases. J lost 3 bases, V lost 5 bases, and 7 bases had no gene match. This CDR3 region has 15 residues. The germline gives CDR1 MNHEY, CDR2 SVGEGT. CDR3 region: CASSTWDSINQPQHF. The CDR3 DNA reads as TGTGCCAGCAGTACCTGGGACAGTATCAATCAGCCCCAGCATTTT.

There are a few counts of this clonotype. This chain uses TRBV4-1 with TRBJ1-5, with TRBD1 matching 7 bases. Trimming removed 5 bases from V and 3 bases from J; junction bases left unmatched: 7. The germline gives CDR1 MGHRA, CDR2 YSYEKL. The CDR3 has 15 residues. The CDR3 DNA follows: TGCGCCAGCAGCACTGGGGACAGCCCCAATCAGCCCCAGCATTTT. Translation: CASSTGDSPNQPQHF.

This clonotype was counted at least ten times. CDR3 sequence reads: CASSLVAGGSEQYF. The CDR3 DNA follows: TGTGCCAGCAGCTTAGTTGCGGGGGGGAGCGAGCAGTACTTC. The gene calls are TRBV7-2 and TRBJ2-7, with TRBD2 matching over 9 bases. This CDR3 region has 14 residues. In germline, CDR1 is SGHTA, CDR2 FQGNSA. V shed 1 base, J shed 6 bases, and the junction held 4 bases outside the gene matches.

This clonotype has ten or more counts. V and J are TRBV6-2 or TRBV6-3 and TRBJ1-2; a weak D match, TRBD1 (5 bases). The CDR3 is made up of 16 amino acids. Germline loops: CDR1 MNHEY, CDR2 SVGEGT. V gave up 4 bases and J gave up 5 bases, with 20 bases separating them. The CDR3 coding sequence is TGTGCCAGCAGTTTCCGCCCGACAGACCCAAGATATGGCTACACCTTC. Protein: CASSFRPTDPRYGYTF.

Many counts were recorded for this clonotype. The CDR3 DNA sequence: TGTGCCACTAAATCCCCTGTCATGAACACTGAAGCTTTCTTT. Encoded protein: CATKSPVMNTEAFF. The chain has TRBV27 and TRBJ1-1, with D unclear. Germline V lookup: CDR1 MNHEY, CDR2 SMNVEV (reference sequence). The CDR3 covers 14 residues. The ends were cut back, 10 bases at V and 0 bases at J, with 15 bases in the middle.

This clonotype was seen a few times. The rearrangement links TRBV11-2 to TRBJ2-2; D possibly matches TRBD1 or TRBD2 (5 bases each). CDR3 size: 18 residues. Germline-derived CDR1 and CDR2 are SGHAT and FQNNGV. Trimming removed 1 base at V and 4 bases at J, with 19 bases between. This CDR3 reads CASSLGGWAGPVTGELFF. The CDR3 DNA reads as TGTGCCAGCAGCTTAGGAGGGTGGGCAGGGCCGGTCACCGGGGAGCTGTTTTTT.

This clonotype was detected only a few times. The genes are TRBV2 and TRBJ1-3; TRBD1 is a possible D gene (6 bases). Trimming took off 2 bases at V and 0 bases at J, with 11 bases between the two ends. CDR1 is SNHLY and CDR2 is FYNNEI in the germline V gene. This CDR3 has 16 residues. The CDR3 here is CASSETGGLSGNTIYF. For the CDR3, the DNA is TGTGCCAGCAGTGAAACGGGGGGGCTCTCTGGAAACACCATATATTTT.

This clonotype has at least ten counts. Just one base apart from a much larger clone, this may be a read error. The V and J genes are TRBV6-1 and TRBJ1-1; D gene ambiguous. V lost 5 bases to trimming and J lost 0 bases, with 10 bases between them. Germline assignment: CDR1 MNHNS and CDR2 SASEGT. The length of the CDR3 is 14 residues. The CDR3 DNA follows: TGTGCCAGCAGTCGAGAGAGTGTGAACACTGAAGCTTTCTTT. Translated, it gives CASSRESVNTEAFF.

This clonotype was counted many times. The V call is TRBV10-3, the J call TRBJ1-6, with 10 bases identical to TRBD1. V gave up 11 bases and J gave up 4 bases; unmatched junction bases: 8. Germline CDR1 is ENHRY and CDR2 is SYGVKD. There are 15 residues in the CDR3. CDR3 region: CASRDRGLYNSPLHF. The CDR3 DNA follows: TGTGCCTCCCGGGACAGGGGTCTTTATAATTCACCCCTCCACTTT.

This clonotype occurred a few times. The chain recombines TRBV11-3 with TRBJ2-5; D remains unclear. The V end was cut by 5 bases, the J end by 10 bases, with 11 bases between. Germline CDR1 is SGHNT and CDR2 is YENEEA. The CDR3 is 11 residues long. The CDR3 DNA is TGTGCCAGCAGCGCTCGTGGCAGCCAGTACTTC. It translates to CASSARGSQYF.

The chain couples TRBV2 to TRBJ2-2, with D unresolved. Trimming removed 6 bases from V and 4 bases from J, with 9 bases in between. The length of the CDR3 is 13 residues. Germline V gene sequence: CDR1 SNHLY, CDR2 FYNNEI. CDR3 coding DNA: TGTGCCAGCAGGCGCCTTTCCACCGGGGAGCTGTTTTTT. As protein: CASRRLSTGELFF.

This clonotype was found many times. The CDR3 region is CAARDPNTEAFF. CDR3 DNA sequence: TGTGCCGCTCGAGACCCGAACACTGAAGCTTTCTTT. The chain carries TRBV6-1 and TRBJ1-1, with D unresolved. CDR1 is MNHNS and CDR2 is SASEGT in the germline V gene. The length of the CDR3 is 12 residues. The ends were cut back, 11 bases at V and 1 base at J, with 11 bases in the middle.

This clonotype came up a few times. The rearrangement uses TRBV27 and TRBJ2-2; no clear D. V was cut by 6 bases and J by 3 bases, with 5 bases left in between. The germline gives CDR1 MNHEY, CDR2 SMNVEV (reference sequence). The CDR3 spans 12 residues. This chain's CDR3 is CASRKDTGELFF. DNA of the CDR3: TGTGCCAGCAGAAAAGACACCGGGGAGCTGTTTTTT.

This clonotype occurred many times. The V gene is TRBV6-1, the J gene TRBJ2-7, with a possible D match to TRBD2 (7 bases). The V and J ends lost 2 bases and 3 bases respectively, with 11 bases between them. CDR1 MNHNS and CDR2 SASEGT come from the germline V gene. The CDR3 has 14 residues. CDR3 region: CASSERGGRYEQYF. The CDR3 DNA sequence: TGTGCCAGCAGTGAAAGGGGGGGGCGCTACGAGCAGTACTTC.

This clonotype was detected ten times or more. This chain uses TRBV3-1 with TRBJ1-1; D is perhaps TRBD1 (5 bases). In germline, CDR1 is LGHDT, CDR2 YNNKEL (reference sequence). Trimming cost V 4 bases and J 4 bases, with 10 bases left between them. The CDR3 contains 13 residues. DNA for the CDR3: TGTGCCAGCAGCCCGGAACAGGTCACTGAAGCTTTCTTT. This encodes CASSPEQVTEAFF. Full variable domain (rest looked up from reference TRBV3-1 and TRBJ1-1): DTAVSQTPKYLVTQMGNDKSIKCEQNLGHDTMYWYKQDSKKFLKIMFSYNNKELIINETVPNRFSPKSPDKAHLNLHINSLELGDSAVYFCASSPEQVTEAFFGQGTRLTVV.

In the case of this clonotype: It may be a read error: a sequence one base away is much more abundant. The chain joins TRBV11-2 to TRBJ2-7, with TRBD2 matching 9 bases. The length of the CDR3 is 16 residues. Per the germline V gene, CDR1 is SGHAT and CDR2 is FQNNGV. The V gene end was trimmed by 5 bases and the J gene end by 5 bases; junction bases not matched to a gene: 13. CDR3 sequence (DNA): TGTGCCAGCAGCCTCCAAATTGGCGGGGGGGGCCACGAGCAGTACTTC. Its protein is CASSLQIGGGGHEQYF.

There are many counts of this clonotype. The V and J genes are TRBV15 and TRBJ2-5; no reliable D call. The CDR3 has 15 residues. Germline CDR1 reads LNHNV; CDR2 reads YYDKDF (reference sequence). Trimming took off 0 bases at V and 6 bases at J, with 14 bases between the two ends. The DNA for the CDR3 is TGTGCCACCAGCAGAGATCTCGAGGCGCGGCAGACCCAGTACTTC. Translation gives CATSRDLEARQTQYF. The whole variable domain, remainder taken from reference TRBV15 and TRBJ2-5, is DAMVIQNPRYQVTQFGKPVTLSCSQTLNHNVMYWYQQKSSQAPKLLFHYYDKDFNNEADTPDNFQSRRPNTSFCFLDIRSPGLGDTAMYLCATSRDLEARQTQYFGPGTRLLVL.

This clonotype appeared many times. The chain joins TRBV6-1 to TRBJ2-2, with 8 bases matching TRBD1. Looked up from germline, CDR1 is MNHNS and CDR2 is SASEGT. Trimming took 2 bases from V and 3 from J; bases not matched to a gene: 2. The CDR3 contains 15 residues. This chain's CDR3 is CASSEKQGDTGELFF. CDR3 nucleotides: TGTGCCAGCAGTGAAAAACAGGGGGACACCGGGGAGCTGTTTTTT.

This clonotype was observed at least ten times. V is TRBV27 and J is TRBJ1-2; 7 bases map to TRBD1. Per germline, CDR1 MNHEY and CDR2 SMNVEV (reference sequence). The CDR3 totals 18 residues. After removal of 2 bases from V and 8 bases from J, the junction contained 20 bases not matched to a gene. The CDR3 DNA follows: TGTGCCAGCAGTTTAAAACAATACGGGCTAGGGGGCGCAGGAGGCTACACCTTC. Its translation is CASSLKQYGLGGAGGYTF.

There are many counts of this clonotype. The rearrangement joins TRBV12-3 or TRBV12-4 to TRBJ1-2; D unresolved. This CDR3 has 15 amino acids. The V end lost 5 bases, the J end lost 8 bases, and 21 bases lay between the germline ends. The CDR3 loop reads CASSPEFTGSDGYTF. The CDR3 coding sequence is TGTGCCAGCAGTCCAGAGTTTACTGGGAGCGACGGCTACACCTTC.